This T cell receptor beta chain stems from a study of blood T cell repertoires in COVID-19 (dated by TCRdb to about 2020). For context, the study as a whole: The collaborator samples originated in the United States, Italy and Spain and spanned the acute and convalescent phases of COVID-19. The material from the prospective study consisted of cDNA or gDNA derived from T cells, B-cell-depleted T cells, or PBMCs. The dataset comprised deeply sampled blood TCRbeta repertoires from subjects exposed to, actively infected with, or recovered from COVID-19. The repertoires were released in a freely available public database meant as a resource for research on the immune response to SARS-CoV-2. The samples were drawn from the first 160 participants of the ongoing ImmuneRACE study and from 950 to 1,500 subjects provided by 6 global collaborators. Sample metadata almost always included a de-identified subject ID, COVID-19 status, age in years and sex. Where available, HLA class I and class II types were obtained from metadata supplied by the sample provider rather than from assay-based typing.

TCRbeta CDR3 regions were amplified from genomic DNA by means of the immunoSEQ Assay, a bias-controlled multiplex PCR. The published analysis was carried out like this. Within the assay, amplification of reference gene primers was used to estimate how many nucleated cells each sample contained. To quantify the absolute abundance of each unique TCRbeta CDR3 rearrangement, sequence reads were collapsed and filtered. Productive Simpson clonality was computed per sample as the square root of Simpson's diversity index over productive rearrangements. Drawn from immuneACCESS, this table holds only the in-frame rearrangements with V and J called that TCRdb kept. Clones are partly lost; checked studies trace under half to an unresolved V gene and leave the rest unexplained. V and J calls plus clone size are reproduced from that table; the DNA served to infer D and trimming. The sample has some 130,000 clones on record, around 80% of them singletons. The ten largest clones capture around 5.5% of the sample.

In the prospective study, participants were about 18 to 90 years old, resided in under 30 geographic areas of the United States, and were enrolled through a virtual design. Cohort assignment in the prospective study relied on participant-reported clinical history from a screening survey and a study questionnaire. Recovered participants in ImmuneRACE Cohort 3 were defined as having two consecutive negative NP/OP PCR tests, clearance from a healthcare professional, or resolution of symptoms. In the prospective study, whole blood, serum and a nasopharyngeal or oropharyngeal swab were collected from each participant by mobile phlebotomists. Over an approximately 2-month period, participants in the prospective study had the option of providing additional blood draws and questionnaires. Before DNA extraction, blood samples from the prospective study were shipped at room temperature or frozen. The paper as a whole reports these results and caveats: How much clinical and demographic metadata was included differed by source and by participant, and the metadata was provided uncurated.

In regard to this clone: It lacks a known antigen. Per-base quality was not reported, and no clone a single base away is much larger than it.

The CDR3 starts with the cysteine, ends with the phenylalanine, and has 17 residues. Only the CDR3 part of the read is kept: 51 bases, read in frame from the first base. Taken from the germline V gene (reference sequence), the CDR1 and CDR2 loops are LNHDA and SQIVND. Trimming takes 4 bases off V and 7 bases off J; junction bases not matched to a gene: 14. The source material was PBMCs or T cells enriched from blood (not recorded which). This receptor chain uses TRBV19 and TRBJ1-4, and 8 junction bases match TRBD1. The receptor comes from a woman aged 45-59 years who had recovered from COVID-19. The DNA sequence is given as TGTGCCAGTAGTACATATAGAGCGCGACAGGGGAGTGAAAAACTGTTTTTT. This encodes CASSTYRARQGSEKLFF. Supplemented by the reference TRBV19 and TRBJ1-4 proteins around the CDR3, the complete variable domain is DGGITQSPKYLFRKEGQNVTLSCEQNLNHDAMYWYRQDPGQGLRLIYYSQIVNDFQKGDIAEGYSVSREKKESFPLTVTSAQKNPTAFYLCASSTYRARQGSEKLFFGSGTQLSVL.